This T cell receptor (beta chain) was observed in a study of blood T cell repertoires in COVID-19. About the study: Sources were T cells, B-cell-depleted T cells, or PBMCs; the material itself was cDNA or gDNA.

CDR3 size: 12 residues. The V end lost 6 bases, the J end lost 6 bases, and 10 bases lay between the germline ends. The assay was immunoSEQ multiplex PCR, and TCRdb's table has in-frame clones only and misses some. The sample has hundreds of thousands of clones, roughly 86% seen once. This clone was counted once. The sample taken for sequencing was peripheral blood. This clonotype was obtained from a man aged 18 to 35 with active or convalescent COVID-19. The J gene is TRBJ2-3, the V gene TRBV12-3 or TRBV12-4, with D unclear. The CDR3 sequence: CASSSATDTQYF. CDR3 in DNA: TGTGCCAGCAGCTCCGCTACGGATACGCAGTATTTT.